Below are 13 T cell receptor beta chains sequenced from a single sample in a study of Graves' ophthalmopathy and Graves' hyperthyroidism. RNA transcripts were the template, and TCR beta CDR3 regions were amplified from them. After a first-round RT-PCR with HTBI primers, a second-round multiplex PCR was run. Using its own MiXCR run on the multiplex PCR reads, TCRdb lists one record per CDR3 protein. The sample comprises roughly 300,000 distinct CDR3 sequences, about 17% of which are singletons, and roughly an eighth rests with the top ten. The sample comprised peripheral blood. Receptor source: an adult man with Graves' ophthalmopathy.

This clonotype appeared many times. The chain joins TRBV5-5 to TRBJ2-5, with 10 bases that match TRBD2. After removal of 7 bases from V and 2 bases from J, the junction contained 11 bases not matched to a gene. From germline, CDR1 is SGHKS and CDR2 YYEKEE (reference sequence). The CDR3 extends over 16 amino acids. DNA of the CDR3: TGTGCCAGCGGGGGGCTAGCGGGAGTTAGGCAAGAGACCCAGTACTTC. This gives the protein CASGGLAGVRQETQYF.

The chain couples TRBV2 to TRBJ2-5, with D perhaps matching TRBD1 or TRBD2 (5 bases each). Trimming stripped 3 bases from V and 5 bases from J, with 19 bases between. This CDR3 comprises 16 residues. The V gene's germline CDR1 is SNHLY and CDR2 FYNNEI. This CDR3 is CASSDSWGSGEETQYF. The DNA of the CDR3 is TGTGCCAGCAGTGACTCGTGGGGGAGCGGCGAGGAGACCCAGTACTTC. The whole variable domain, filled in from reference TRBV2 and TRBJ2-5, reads EPEVTQTPSHQVTQMGQEVILRCVPISNHLYFYWYRQILGQKVEFLVSFYNNEISEKSEIFDDQFSVERPDGSNFTLKIRSTKLEDSAMYFCASSDSWGSGEETQYFGPGTRLLVL.

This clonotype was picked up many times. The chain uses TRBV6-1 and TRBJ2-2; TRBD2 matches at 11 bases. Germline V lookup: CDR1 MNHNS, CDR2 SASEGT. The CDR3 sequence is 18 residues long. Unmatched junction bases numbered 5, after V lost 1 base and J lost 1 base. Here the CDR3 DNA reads TGTGCCAGCAGTGAAGTCCCTAGCGGGGGGTTGAACACCGGGGAGCTGTTTTTT. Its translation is CASSEVPSGGLNTGELFF.

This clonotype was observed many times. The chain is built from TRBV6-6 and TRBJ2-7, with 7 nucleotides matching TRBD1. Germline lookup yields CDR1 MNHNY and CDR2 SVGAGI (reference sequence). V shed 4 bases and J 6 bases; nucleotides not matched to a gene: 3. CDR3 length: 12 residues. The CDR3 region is CASSSQGIEQYF. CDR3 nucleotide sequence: TGTGCCAGCAGTTCACAGGGGATCGAGCAGTACTTC.

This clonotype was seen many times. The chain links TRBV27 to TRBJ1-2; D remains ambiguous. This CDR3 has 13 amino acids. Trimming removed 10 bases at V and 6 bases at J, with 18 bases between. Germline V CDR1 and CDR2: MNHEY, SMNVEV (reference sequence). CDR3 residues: CATRWGGMDGYTF. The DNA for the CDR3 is TGTGCCACCCGATGGGGAGGGATGGATGGCTACACCTTC.

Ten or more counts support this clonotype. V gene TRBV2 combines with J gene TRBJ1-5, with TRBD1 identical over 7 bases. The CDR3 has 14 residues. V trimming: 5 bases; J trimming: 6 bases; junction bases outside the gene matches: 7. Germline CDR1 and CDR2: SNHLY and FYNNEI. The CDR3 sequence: CASSPDRAGQPQHF. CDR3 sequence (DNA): TGTGCCAGCAGTCCCGACAGGGCGGGTCAGCCCCAGCATTTT.

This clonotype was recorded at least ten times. CDR3 bases: TGCGCCAGCAGCTTGACAGGGCAATACGTACCCAACACTGAAGCTTTCTTT. It encodes CASSLTGQYVPNTEAFF. This chain uses TRBV5-1 with TRBJ1-1; TRBD1 is a possible D gene (6 bases). Deletions cut 1 base from V and 2 bases from J, with 18 bases between. The CDR3 consists of 17 residues. Germline assignment: CDR1 SGHRS and CDR2 YFSETQ.

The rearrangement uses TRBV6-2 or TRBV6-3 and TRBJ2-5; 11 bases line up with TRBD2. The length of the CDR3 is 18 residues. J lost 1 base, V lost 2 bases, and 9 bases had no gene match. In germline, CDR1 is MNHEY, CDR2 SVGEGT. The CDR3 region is CASSYGSSGRFFQETQYF. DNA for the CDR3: TGTGCCAGCAGTTACGGATCTAGCGGGAGGTTTTTCCAAGAGACCCAGTACTTC.

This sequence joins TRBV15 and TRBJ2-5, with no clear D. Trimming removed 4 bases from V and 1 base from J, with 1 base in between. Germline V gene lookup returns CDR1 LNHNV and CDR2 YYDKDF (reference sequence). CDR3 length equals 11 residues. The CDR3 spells CATSTQETQYF. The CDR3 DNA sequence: TGTGCCACCAGCACCCAAGAGACCCAGTACTTC.

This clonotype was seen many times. CDR3 in DNA: TGTGCCTGGAGTCCTTCAGCCGGGGAGCAGTACTTC. As protein: CAWSPSAGEQYF. V and J are TRBV30 and TRBJ2-7; D remains unclear. The ends were cut back, 2 bases at V and 7 bases at J, with 12 bases in the middle. CDR3 length: 12 amino acids. Germline CDR1 GTSNPN, CDR2 SVGIG (reference sequence). The whole variable domain, filled in from reference TRBV30 and TRBJ2-7, reads SQTIHQWPATLVQPVGSPLSLECTVEGTSNPNLYWYRQAAGRGLQLLFYSVGIGQISSEVPQNLSASRPQDRQFILSSKKLLLSDSGFYLCAWSPSAGEQYFGPGTRLTVT.

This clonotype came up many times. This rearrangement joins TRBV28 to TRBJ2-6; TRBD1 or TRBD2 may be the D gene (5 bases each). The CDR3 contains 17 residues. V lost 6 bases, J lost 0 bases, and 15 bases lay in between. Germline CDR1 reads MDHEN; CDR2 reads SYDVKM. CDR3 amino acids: CASRYWDVSSGANVLTF. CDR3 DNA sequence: TGTGCCAGCAGATATTGGGACGTTAGCTCTGGGGCCAACGTCCTGACTTTC.

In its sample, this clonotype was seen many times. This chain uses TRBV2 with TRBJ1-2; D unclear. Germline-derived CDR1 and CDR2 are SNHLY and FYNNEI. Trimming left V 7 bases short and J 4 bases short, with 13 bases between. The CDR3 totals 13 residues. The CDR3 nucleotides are TGTGCCAGCACTTCGGGGTTGGGCTATGGCTACACCTTC. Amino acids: CASTSGLGYGYTF.

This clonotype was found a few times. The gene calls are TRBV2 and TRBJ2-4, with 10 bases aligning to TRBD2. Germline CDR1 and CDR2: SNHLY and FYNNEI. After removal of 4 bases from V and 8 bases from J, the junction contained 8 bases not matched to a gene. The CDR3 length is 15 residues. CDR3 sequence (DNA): TGTGCCAGCAGTGTACTAGCGGGGCTTGGAGACATTCAGTACTTC. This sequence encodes CASSVLAGLGDIQYF.